This T cell receptor (beta chain) is from a study of glioma-infiltrating T cells (dated by TCRdb to 2015 to 2016). Regarding the research as a whole: The low-grade gliomas were WHO grade II oligodendrogliomas or astrocytomas, while the glioblastomas were WHO grade IV tumors sampled at initial diagnosis rather than at recurrent diagnosis. TCR alpha- and beta-chain repertoires were sequenced from glioma tissue, non-neoplastic brain tissue and matched peripheral blood mononuclear cells. The sequencing target for blood libraries was about 4- to 11-fold coverage of 900,000 to 1,000,000 peripheral T cells. To gauge divergence between tissue and blood T-cell populations, every tissue-infiltrating repertoire was compared against the peripheral blood repertoire from the same patient. The paired cohort was made up of three low-grade glioma patients, several primary glioblastoma patients and three non-glioma patients who contributed non-neoplastic brain tissue. Glioma patients received dexamethasone for six or fewer days before surgery. Beyond this particular receptor, the publication reports: Tissue and blood shared very few CDR3 sequences, a result attributed to high CDR3 diversity and limited sampling. A signature set of shared blood CDR3 motifs marked patients with low tissue-blood divergence and was depleted in highly divergent patients. Group comparisons rested on small numbers: three non-neoplastic, three low-grade glioma and fewer than 10 glioblastoma patients. VJ-independent divergence between tissue and blood was lower than expected in non-neoplastic patients but higher than expected in all gliomas, particularly low-grade gliomas.

Remarks on this clonotype: Its recognized antigen is unknown. No base-level quality is on record; no much larger clone is a single base apart.

V lost 5 bases and J lost 4 bases; the stretch between them is 20 bases long. The CDR3, from cysteine to phenylalanine, totals 16 residues. CDR3 DNA is the only sequence kept; it has 48 bases, read in frame from the first base. Looking up the germline V gene (reference sequence) yields CDR1 SEHNR and CDR2 FQNEAQ. Surgical brain or tumor specimens were cryofrozen in liquid nitrogen immediately after resection, and peripheral blood cells were collected concurrently. TCR alpha and beta CDR3 regions were amplified with the iRepertoire nested amplicon-rescue multiplex PCR (arm-PCR) platform from RNA. The input for one-step reverse transcription and amplification was about 95-450 ng of either tissue mRNA or PBMC total RNA. Following bead purification, Illumina adapters were added through a secondary multiplex PCR, and the libraries were then gel-purified between 200 and 400 bp. Demultiplexing relied on internal 6-nucleotide barcodes carried by the libraries. Sequencing of libraries was performed on an Illumina MiSeq with 2x220 or 2x250 nucleotide paired-end reads. In the paper's pipeline: Paired reads were merged with FLASH 1.2.11 and aligned to the GRCh37 human genome with BWA-MEM before extracting TRA and TRB reads. An IMGT-derived reference of cassette sequences and CDR3 motifs, with pseudogenes included, was used for V and J assignment. Reads were translated in three frames, and productive CDR3s were defined by a C…FGXG motif without stop codons. A clonotype was defined as a unique combination of a V-J cassette pair and a CDR3 amino acid sequence. Reads were filtered by Hamming distance, with the threshold set by the sequence error rate of each sample in mapped regions. TCRdb reprocessed the public reads (quality trimming at Q25 with fastp, clone calling with MiXCR) and kept in-frame beta chains. All rows with the same CDR3 protein become a single entry with the most common DNA and genes. The V and J calls come from TCRdb's annotation, not from the publication. Across this sample there are a few hundred thousand distinct CDR3 sequences, with roughly two fifths seen only once. The top ten constitute more than 10% of the sample.

The sequence derives from a human donor with low-grade glioma or glioblastoma, undergoing nonglioma brain surgery, or in good health (not recorded which). Sequencing was carried out using glioma tissue, nonneoplastic brain tissue, or PBMCs (not recorded which). The chain was built from TRBV7-9 and TRBJ1-2; a weak D assignment points to TRBD1 (6 bases agree). The CDR3 region reads CASSPPAGGGGYGYTF. The nucleotides read TGTGCCAGCAGCCCGCCTGCCGGGGGCGGGGGCTATGGCTACACCTTC.